One and the same sample provided the 3 T cell receptor beta chains below, sequenced in a study of blood T cell repertoires in COVID-19. Generated by immunoSEQ multiplex PCR, the TCRdb table keeps only in-frame clones and is missing some. The sample contains hundreds of thousands of clones, 80% to 90% of which appear only once. Sequenced material: PBMCs or T cells enriched from blood (not recorded which). The source of these receptors is a man aged 18 to 30 who had recovered from COVID-19.

CDR3 loop: CASSQEGTDPSYEQYF. CDR3 nucleotides: TGTGCCAGCAGCCAAGAGGGGACTGACCCCTCCTACGAGCAGTACTTC. This chain uses TRBV3-1 (or the pseudogene TRBV3-2) with TRBJ2-7, with D tentatively TRBD2 (6 bases). Germline-derived CDR1 and CDR2 are LGHDT and YNNKEL (reference sequence). The CDR3 length is 16 residues. V lost 0 bases to trimming and J lost 0 bases, with 12 bases between them.

This clone was picked up a small number of times. The chain couples TRBV4-1 to TRBJ2-5; 7 positions match TRBD2. Germline trimming cut 4 bases from V and 5 bases from J; bases unmatched to any gene: 10. The V gene's germline CDR1 is MGHRA and CDR2 YSYEKL. The CDR3 extends over 15 amino acids. CDR3 protein: CASSPRTSLTETQYF. The CDR3 DNA follows: TGCGCCAGCAGCCCACGGACTAGTCTGACGGAGACCCAGTACTTC.

The chain carries TRBV6-5 and TRBJ1-4; 8 bases map to TRBD1. V gave up 7 bases and J gave up 7 bases; unmatched junction bases: 5. The CDR3 runs 13 residues. Germline loops: CDR1 MNHEY, CDR2 SVGAGI. CDR3 loop: CASKRQGSEKLFF. The CDR3 bases are TGTGCCAGCAAACGACAGGGGAGTGAAAAACTGTTTTTT.